This T cell receptor (beta chain) emerged from a study of prognosis after radiotherapy for stage I lung cancer. Study-wide results and caveats: Unique TCR clone counts fell after stereotactic body radiation therapy, median roughly 9,900 versus 7,200.

In its sample, this clonotype was seen a few times. Its cognate antigen is unknown. Using two-round multiplex PCR, the authors amplified TCR beta CDR3 from genomic DNA. The use of primers specific to each TRBV and TRBJ gene characterized first-round PCR. Universal primers were what the second PCR round relied on. TCRdb called the multiplex PCR reads again in MiXCR, with one record for every CDR3 protein. The table shows some 56,000 distinct CDR3 sequences, with around 27% occurring only once. The TCR was taken from a donor aged 50 or older with non-small cell lung cancer. Sequencing used PBMCs, obtained before or after stereotactic body radiation therapy (not recorded which).

The CDR3 bases are TGTGCCAGCAGTGGGGGAGAGACAGGATGGTACCAAGAGACCCAGTACTTC. It translates to CASSGGETGWYQETQYF. The chain carries TRBV6-2 or TRBV6-3 and TRBJ2-5; possibly TRBD1 for D (6 bases). Trimming removed 5 bases from V and 0 bases from J, with 19 bases in between. Germline values: CDR1 MNHEY, CDR2 SVGEGT. The CDR3 is 17 amino acids.